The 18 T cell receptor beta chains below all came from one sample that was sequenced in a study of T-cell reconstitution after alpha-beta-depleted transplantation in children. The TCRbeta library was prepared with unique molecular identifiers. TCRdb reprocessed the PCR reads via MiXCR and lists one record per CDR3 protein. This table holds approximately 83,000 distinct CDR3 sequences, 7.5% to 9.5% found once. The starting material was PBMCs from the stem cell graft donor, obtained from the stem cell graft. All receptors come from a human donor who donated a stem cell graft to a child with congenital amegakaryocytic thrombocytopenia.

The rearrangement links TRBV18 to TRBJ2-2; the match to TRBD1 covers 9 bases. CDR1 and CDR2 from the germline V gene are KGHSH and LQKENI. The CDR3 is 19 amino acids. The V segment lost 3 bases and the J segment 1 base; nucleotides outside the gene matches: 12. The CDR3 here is CASSPFSNLGQGNTGELFF. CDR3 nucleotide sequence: TGTGCCAGCTCACCTTTCTCCAACCTGGGACAGGGGAACACCGGGGAGCTGTTTTTT.

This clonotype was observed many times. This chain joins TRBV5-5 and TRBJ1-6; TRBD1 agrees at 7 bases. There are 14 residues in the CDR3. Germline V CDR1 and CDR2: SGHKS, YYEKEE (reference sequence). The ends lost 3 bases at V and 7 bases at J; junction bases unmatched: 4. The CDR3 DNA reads TGTGCCAGCAGCTCCGGGACAGCCAATTCACCCCTCCACTTT. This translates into CASSSGTANSPLHF.

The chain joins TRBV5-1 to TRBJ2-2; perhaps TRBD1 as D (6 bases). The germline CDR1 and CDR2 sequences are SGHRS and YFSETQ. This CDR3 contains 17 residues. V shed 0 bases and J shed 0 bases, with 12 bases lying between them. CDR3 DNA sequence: TGCGCCAGCAGCTTGGGTTTGACAGGACCGAACACCGGGGAGCTGTTTTTT. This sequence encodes CASSLGLTGPNTGELFF.

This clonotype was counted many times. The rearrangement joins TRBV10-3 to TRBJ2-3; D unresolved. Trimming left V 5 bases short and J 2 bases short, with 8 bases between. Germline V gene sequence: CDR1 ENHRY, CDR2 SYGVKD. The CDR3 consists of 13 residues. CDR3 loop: CAISRSDTDTQYF. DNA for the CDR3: TGTGCCATCAGTCGGAGCGACACAGATACGCAGTATTTT.

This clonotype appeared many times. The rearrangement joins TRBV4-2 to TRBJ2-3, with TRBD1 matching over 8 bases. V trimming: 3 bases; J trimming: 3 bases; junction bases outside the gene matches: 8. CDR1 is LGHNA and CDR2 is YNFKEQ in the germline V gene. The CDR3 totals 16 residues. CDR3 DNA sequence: TGTGCCAGCAGCCAGGTACGACAGGGGAGAACAGATACGCAGTATTTT. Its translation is CASSQVRQGRTDTQYF.

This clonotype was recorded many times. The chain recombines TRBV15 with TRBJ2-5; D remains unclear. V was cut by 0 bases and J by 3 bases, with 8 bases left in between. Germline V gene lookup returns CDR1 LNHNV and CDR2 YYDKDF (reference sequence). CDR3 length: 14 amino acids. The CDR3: CATSRDRGEETQYF. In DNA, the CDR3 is TGTGCCACCAGCAGAGATCGTGGGGAAGAGACCCAGTACTTC.

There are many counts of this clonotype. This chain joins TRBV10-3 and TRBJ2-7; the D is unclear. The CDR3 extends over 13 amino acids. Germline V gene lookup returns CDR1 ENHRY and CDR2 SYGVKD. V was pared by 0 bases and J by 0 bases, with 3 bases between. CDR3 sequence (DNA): TGTGCCATCAGTGAGTCCATCTCCTACGAGCAGTACTTC. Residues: CAISESISYEQYF.

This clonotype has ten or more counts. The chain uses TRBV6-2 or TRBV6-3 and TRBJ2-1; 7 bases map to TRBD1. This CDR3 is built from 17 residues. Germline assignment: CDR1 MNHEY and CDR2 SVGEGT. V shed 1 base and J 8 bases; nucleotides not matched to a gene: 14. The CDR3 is CASSYFRRRLQGDEQFF. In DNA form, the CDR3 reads TGTGCCAGCAGTTACTTCAGACGTCGCCTGCAGGGGGATGAGCAGTTCTTC.

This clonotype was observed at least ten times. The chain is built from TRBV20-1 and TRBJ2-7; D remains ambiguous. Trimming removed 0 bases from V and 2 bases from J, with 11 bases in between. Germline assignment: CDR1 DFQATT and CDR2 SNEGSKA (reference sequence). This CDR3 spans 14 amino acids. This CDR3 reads CSARDGAGAYEQYF. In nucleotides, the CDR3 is TGCAGTGCTAGAGACGGTGCAGGAGCCTACGAGCAGTACTTC.

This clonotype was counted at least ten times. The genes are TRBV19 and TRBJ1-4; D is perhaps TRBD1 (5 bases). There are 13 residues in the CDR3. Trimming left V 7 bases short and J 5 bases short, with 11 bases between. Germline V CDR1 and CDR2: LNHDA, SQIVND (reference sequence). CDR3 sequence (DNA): TGTGCCAGTACGCCGGGACGGAATGAAAAACTGTTTTTT. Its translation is CASTPGRNEKLFF.

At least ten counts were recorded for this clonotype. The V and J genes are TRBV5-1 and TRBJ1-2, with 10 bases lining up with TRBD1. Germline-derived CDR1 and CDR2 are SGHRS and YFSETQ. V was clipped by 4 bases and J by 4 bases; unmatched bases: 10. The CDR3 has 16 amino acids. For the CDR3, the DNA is TGCGCCAGCAGCAATCCGGGACAGGGGCCCTTCTATGGCTACACCTTC. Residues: CASSNPGQGPFYGYTF.

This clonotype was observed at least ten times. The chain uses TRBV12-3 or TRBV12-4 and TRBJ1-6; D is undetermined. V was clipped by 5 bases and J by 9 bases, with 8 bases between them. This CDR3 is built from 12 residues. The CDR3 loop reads CASSTASSPLHF. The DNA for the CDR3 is TGTGCCAGCAGTACGGCGTCTTCACCCCTCCACTTT.

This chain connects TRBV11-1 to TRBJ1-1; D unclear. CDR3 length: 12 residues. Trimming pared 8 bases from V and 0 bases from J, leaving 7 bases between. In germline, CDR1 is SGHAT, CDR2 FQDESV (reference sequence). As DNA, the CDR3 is TGTGCCAGCCGGCCAGTGAACACTGAAGCTTTCTTT. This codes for CASRPVNTEAFF.

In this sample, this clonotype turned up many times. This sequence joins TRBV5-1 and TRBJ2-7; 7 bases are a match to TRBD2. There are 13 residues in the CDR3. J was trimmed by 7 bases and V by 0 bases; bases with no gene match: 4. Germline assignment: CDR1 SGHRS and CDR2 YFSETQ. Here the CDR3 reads CASSLERGREQYF. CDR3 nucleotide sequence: TGCGCCAGCAGCTTGGAGCGGGGCCGGGAGCAGTACTTC.

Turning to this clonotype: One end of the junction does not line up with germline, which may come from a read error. The CDR3 loop reads CASSLRTGMNTDAFF. CDR3 nucleotide sequence: TGTGCCAGCAGCTTACGGACAGGGATGAACACTGACGCTTTCTTT. This chain links TRBV7-2 with TRBJ1-1, with 8 bases aligning to TRBD1. Per germline, CDR1 SGHTA and CDR2 FQGNSA. The CDR3 contains 15 residues.

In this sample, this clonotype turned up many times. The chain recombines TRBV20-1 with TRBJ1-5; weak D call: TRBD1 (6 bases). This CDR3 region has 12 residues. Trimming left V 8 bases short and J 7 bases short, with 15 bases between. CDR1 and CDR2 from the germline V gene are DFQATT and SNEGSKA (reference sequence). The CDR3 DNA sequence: TGCAGTCTGGGGGGCGCGTGGCAGCCCCAGCATTTT. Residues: CSLGGAWQPQHF.

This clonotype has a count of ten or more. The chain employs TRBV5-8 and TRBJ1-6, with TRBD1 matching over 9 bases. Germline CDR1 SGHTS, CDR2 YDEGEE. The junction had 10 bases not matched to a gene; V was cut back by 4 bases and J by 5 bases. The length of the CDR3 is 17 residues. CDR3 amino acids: CASSLNPNRGHNSPLHF. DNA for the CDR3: TGTGCCAGCAGCCTGAATCCTAACAGGGGGCATAATTCACCCCTCCACTTT.

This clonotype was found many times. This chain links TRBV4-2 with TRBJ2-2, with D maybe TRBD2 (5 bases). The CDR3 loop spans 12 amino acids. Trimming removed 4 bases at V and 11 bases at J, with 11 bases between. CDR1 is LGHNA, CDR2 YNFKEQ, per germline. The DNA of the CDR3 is TGTGCCAGCAGCCCAGGCGCGGGTGAGCTGTTTTTT. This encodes CASSPGAGELFF.